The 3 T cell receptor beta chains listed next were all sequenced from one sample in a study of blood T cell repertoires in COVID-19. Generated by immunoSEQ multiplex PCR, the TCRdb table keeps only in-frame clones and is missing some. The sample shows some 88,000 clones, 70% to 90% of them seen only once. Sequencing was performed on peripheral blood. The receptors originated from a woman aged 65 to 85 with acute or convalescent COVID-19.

The CDR3 DNA follows: TGTGCCAGCAGCGTAGCGACAGGACAGGGGGCCGGGGAGCTGTTTTTT. The encoded protein is CASSVATGQGAGELFF. The rearrangement uses TRBV9 and TRBJ2-2, with 10 bases aligning to TRBD1. The V gene end was trimmed by 0 bases and the J gene end by 6 bases; junction bases not matched to a gene: 5. Germline V gives CDR1 SGDLS, CDR2 YYNGEE. CDR3 length: 16 residues.

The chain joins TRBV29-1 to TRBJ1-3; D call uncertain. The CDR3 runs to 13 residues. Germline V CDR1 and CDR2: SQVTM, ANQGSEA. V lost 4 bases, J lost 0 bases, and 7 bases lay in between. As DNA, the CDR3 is TGCAGCGTTGGAGCTACCTCTGGAAACACCATATATTTT. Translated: CSVGATSGNTIYF. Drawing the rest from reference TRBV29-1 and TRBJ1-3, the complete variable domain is SAVISQKPSRDICQRGTSLTIQCQVDSQVTMMFWYRQQPGQSLTLIATANQGSEATYESGFVIDKFPISRPNLTFSTLTVSNMSPEDSSIYLCSVGATSGNTIYFGEGSWLTVV.

The CDR3 DNA reads as TGTGCCAGCAGTTTCCTGACAGGGGGTCATGGCTACACCTTC. Translation gives CASSFLTGGHGYTF. The chain is built from TRBV25-1 and TRBJ1-2, with 9 bases matching TRBD1. Trimming at V came to 5 bases and at J to 6 bases, leaving 7 bases not matched to a gene. CDR1 is MGHDK and CDR2 is SYGVNS in the germline V gene. The CDR3 is 14 residues long.